The present entry profiles one T cell receptor (beta chain) with its context. This entry comes from a study of blood T cell repertoires in COVID-19. The CDR3 length is 16 residues. From germline, CDR1 is KGHDR and CDR2 SFDVKD. V shed 7 bases and J 8 bases; nucleotides not matched to a gene: 14. Authors' methods: The assay estimated nucleated cells by amplifying reference gene primers. Generated by immunoSEQ multiplex PCR, the TCRdb table keeps only in-frame clones and is missing some. V, J and clone size were drawn from that table, and D and trimming were deduced from the DNA. The sample contains approximately 280,000 clones, roughly 80% of which appear only once.

Sequenced sample: PBMCs or T cells enriched from blood (not recorded which). This receptor was identified in a man aged 35-49 years who had been exposed to COVID-19. The chain recombines TRBV24-1 with TRBJ1-2; TRBD1 agrees at 11 bases. In DNA, the CDR3 is TGTGCCACCAGAGACAATCCGGGACAGGGGGATCGCGGCTACACCTTC. Its translation: CATRDNPGQGDRGYTF.